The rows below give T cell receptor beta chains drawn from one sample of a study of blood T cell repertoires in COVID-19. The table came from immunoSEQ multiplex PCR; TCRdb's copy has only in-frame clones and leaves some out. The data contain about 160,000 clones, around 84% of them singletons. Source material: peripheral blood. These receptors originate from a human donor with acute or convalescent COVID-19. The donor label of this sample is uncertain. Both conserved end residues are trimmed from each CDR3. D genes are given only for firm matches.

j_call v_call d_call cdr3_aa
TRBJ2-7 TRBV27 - ASSLSGPGSYEQY
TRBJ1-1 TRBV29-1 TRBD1 SARQGRAGNTEAF
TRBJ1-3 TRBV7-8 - ASSKTGSGNTIY
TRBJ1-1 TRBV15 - ATSRDRVQTEAF
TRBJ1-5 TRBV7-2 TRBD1 ASSLAGTGLGQPQH
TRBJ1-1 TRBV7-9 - ASRSGGLNTEAF
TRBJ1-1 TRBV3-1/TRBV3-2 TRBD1 ASSHRTGGTEAF
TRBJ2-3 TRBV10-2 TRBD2 ASKGLAGGRDTQY
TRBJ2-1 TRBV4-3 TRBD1 ASSQESRGPYNEQF
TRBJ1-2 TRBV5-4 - ASSPSAQAGYGYT
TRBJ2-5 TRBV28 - ASSFPEDGGQETQY
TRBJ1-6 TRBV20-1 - SASQGSSYNSPLH
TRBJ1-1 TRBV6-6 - ASSRAGSNTEAF
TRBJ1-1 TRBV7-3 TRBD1 ASSPKTGGRYAF
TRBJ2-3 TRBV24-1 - ATRRNRADTQY
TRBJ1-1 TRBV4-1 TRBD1 ASSQFDRGSEAF
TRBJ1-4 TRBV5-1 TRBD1 ASSPGQGGLF
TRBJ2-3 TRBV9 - ASSVVVGLDTQY
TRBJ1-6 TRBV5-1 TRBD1 ASSKRLQGNNSPLH
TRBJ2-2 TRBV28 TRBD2 ASSLTSGGPNTGELF
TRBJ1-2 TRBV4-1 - ASSQGQANYGYT
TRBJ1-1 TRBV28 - ASSLHPGAVGTEAF
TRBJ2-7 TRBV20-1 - SAPGVEQY
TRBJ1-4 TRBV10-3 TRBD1 AISESGPWTGENEKLF
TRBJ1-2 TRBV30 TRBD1 AWDPGQVNVGYT
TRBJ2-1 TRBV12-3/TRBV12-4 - ASSIRNEQF
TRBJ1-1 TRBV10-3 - AISDNFSEAF
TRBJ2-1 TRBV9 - ASGSGGGYNEQF
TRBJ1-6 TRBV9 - ASSPDTNSPLH
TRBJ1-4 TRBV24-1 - ATSPYRVLNEKLF
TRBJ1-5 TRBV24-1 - ATSAGGSNQPQH
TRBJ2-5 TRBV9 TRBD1 ASSVVGQAQN
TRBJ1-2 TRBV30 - AWSVGTGTAD
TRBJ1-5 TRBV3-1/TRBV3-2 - ASSQAQGSQPQH
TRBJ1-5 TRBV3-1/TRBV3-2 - ASSQGSTVQPQH
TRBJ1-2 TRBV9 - ASSVAPTTNYGYT
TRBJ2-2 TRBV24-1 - ATSEPGTTNTGELF
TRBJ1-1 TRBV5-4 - AVQTAMNTEAF
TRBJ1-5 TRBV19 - ASSIGGVGQPQH
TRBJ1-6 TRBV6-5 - ASSSGQSNSPLH
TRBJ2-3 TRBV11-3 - ASSYQGFERDTQY
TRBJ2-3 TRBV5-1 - ASSFNSYTDTQY
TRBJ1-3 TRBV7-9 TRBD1 ASSPATGGSNTIY
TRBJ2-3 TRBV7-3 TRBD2 ASSLSGTRGTDTQY
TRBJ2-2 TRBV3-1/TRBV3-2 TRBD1 ASGKGQAANTGELF
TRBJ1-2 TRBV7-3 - ASSRGQGGYT
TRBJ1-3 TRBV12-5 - ASGRDIGNTIY
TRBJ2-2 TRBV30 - AWSFGLEELF
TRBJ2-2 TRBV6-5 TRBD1 ASSYATGGAGGELF
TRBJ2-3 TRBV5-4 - ASSHDRTDTQY
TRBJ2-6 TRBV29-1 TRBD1 SVSSGGSSPVSGANVLT